These 2 T cell receptor beta chains originate from one sample sequenced in a study of cytomegalovirus exposure and HLA in healthy donors. In the PCR, 60 Vbeta and 13 Jbeta primers were used. TCRdb's table, derived via immunoSEQ multiplex PCR, lists solely in-frame clones and lacks some. The sample has approximately 130,000 clones, over 70% seen once. Input material: PBMCs. The receptors shown here come from a man aged 25 to 40 in good health and CMV-seronegative.

The rearrangement joins TRBV30 to TRBJ1-6, with D hard to call. The CDR3 length is 16 residues. Trimming took 0 bases from V and 5 from J, leaving 14 bases between them. CDR1 and CDR2 from the germline V gene are GTSNPN and SVGIG (reference sequence). The CDR3 here is CAWSVGWRQDNSPLHF. CDR3 bases: TGTGCCTGGAGTGTAGGTTGGAGGCAGGATAATTCACCCCTCCACTTT.

This chain links TRBV11-2 with TRBJ1-6; no firm D call. V lost 1 base and J 5 bases, leaving 12 bases between the germline ends. This CDR3 has 16 residues. Germline CDR1 SGHAT, CDR2 FQNNGV. This CDR3 reads CASSLGPSGDNSPLHF. Written as DNA, the CDR3 is TGTGCCAGCAGCTTAGGGCCCAGTGGAGATAATTCACCCCTCCACTTT.